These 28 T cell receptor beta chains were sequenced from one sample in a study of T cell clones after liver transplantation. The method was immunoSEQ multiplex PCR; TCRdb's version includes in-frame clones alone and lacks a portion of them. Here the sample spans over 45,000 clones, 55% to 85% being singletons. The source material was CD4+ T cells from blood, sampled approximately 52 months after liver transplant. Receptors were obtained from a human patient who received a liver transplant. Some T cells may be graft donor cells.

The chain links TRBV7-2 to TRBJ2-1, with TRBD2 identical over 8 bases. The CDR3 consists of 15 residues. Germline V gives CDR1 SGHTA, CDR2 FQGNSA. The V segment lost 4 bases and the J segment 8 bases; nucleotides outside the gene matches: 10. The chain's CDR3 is CASSSGGGLADEQFF. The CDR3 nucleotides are TGTGCCAGCAGCTCGGGGGGTGGACTAGCCGATGAGCAGTTCTTC.

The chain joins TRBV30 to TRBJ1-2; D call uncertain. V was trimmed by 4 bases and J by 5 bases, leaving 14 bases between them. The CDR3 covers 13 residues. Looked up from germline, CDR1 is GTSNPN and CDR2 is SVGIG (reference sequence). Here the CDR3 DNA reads TGTGCCTGGAACCCCTCATCAGAATATGGCTACACCTTC. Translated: CAWNPSSEYGYTF.

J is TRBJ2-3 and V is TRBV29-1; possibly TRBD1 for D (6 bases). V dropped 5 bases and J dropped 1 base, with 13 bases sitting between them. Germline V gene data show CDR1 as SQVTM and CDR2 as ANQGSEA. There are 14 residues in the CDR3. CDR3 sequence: CSVFGGRGTDTQYF. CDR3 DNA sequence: TGCAGCGTTTTTGGGGGCAGGGGCACAGATACGCAGTATTTT.

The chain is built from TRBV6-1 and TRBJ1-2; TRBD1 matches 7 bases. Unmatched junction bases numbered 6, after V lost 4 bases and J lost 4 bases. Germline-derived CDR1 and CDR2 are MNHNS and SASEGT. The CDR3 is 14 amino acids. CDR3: CASSGGGVPYGYTF. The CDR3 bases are TGTGCCAGCAGTGGAGGGGGCGTTCCCTATGGCTACACCTTC.

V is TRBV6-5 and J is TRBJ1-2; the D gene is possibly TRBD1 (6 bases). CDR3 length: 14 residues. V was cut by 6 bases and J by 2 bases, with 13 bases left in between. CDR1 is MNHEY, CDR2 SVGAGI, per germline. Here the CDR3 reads CASRLGQPNYGYTF. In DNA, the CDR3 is TGTGCCAGCAGGCTTGGACAGCCCAACTATGGCTACACCTTC.

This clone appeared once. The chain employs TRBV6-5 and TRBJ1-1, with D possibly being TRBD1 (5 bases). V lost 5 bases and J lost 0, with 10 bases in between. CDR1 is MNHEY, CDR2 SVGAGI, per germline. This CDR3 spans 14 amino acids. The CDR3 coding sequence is TGTGCCAGCAGTCACGACAGTCTGAACACTGAAGCTTTCTTT. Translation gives CASSHDSLNTEAFF.

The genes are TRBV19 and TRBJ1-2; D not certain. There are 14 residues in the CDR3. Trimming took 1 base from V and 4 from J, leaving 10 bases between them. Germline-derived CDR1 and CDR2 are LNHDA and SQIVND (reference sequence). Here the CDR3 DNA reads TGTGCCAGTAGTATAGTACGCGGATTCTATGGCTACACCTTC. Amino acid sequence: CASSIVRGFYGYTF.

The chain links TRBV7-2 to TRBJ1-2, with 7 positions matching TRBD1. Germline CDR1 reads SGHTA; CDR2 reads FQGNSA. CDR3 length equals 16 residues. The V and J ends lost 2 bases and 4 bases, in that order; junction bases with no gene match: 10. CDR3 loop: CASSLNRGRGSYGYTF. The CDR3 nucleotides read TGTGCCAGCAGCTTAAATCGGGGCAGGGGGAGCTATGGCTACACCTTC.

In DNA, the CDR3 is TGTGCCAGCAGGAGAAGGAGCGGGGGAGCGCAAGAGACCCAGTACTTC. Translated, it gives CASRRRSGGAQETQYF. V is TRBV2 and J is TRBJ2-5; 8 nucleotides agree with TRBD2. V lost 6 bases, J lost 2 bases, and 11 bases stayed unmatched. The CDR3 is 16 amino acids. Germline V gene data show CDR1 as SNHLY and CDR2 as FYNNEI.

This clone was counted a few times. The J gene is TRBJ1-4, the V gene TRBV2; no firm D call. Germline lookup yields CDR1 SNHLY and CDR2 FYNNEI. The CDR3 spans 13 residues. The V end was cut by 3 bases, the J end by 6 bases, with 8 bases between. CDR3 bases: TGTGCCAGCAGTGATGCAGGCGATGAAAAACTGTTTTTT. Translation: CASSDAGDEKLFF.

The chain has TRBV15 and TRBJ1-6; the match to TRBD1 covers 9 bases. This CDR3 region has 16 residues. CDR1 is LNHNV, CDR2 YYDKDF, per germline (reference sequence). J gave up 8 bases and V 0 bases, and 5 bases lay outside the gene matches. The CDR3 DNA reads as TGTGCCACCAGCAGAGACCGGGACAGGGTATATTCACCCCTCCACTTT. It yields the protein CATSRDRDRVYSPLHF.

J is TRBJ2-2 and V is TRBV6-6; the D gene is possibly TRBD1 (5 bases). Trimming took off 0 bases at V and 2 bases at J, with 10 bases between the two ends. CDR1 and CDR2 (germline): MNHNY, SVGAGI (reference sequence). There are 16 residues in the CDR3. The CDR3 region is CASSYSRQTNTGELFF. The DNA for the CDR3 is TGTGCCAGCAGTTACTCGAGACAGACCAACACCGGGGAGCTGTTTTTT.

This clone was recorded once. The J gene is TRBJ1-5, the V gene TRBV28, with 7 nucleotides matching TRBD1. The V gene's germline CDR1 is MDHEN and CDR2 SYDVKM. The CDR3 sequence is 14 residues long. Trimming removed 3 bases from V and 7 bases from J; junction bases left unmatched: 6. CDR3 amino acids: CASSFRGGRQPQHF. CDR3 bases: TGTGCCAGCAGTTTCAGAGGGGGCAGGCAGCCCCAGCATTTT.

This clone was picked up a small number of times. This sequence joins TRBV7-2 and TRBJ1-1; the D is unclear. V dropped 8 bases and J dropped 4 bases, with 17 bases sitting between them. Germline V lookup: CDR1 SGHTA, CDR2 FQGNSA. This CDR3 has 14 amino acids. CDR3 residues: CASGSTGLGTEAFF. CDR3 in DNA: TGTGCCAGCGGTTCCACGGGGTTGGGCACTGAAGCTTTCTTT. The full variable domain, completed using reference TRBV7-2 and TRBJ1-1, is GAGVSQSPSNKVTEKGKDVELRCDPISGHTALYWYRQSLGQGLEFLIYFQGNSAPDKSGLPSDRFSAERTGGSVSTLTIQRTQQEDSAVYLCASGSTGLGTEAFFGQGTRLTVV.

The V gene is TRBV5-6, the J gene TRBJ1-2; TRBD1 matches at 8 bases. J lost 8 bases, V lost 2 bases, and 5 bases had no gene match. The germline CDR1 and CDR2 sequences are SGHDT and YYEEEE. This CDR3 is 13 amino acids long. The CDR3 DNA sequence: TGTGCCAGCAGCTTAACCAGGGGGCAAGGCTACACCTTC. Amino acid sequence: CASSLTRGQGYTF.

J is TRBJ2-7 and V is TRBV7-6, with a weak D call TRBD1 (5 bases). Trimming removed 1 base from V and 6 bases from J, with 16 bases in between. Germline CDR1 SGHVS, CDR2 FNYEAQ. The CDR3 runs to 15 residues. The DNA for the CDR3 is TGTGCCAGCAGCTTAGGAGAGACTGGTAGGGGCGAGCAGTACTTC. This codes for CASSLGETGRGEQYF.

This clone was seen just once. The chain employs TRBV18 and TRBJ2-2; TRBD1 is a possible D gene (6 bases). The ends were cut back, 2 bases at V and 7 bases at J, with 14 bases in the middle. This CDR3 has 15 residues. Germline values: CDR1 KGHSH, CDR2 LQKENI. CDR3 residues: CASSPLNRAGGELFF. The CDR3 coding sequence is TGTGCCAGCTCACCATTAAACAGGGCTGGCGGGGAGCTGTTTTTT.

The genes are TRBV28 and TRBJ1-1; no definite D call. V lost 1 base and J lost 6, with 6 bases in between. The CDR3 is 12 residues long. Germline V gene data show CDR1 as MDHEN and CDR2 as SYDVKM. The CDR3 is CASSLYAAEAFF. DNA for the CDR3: TGTGCCAGCAGTTTATATGCAGCTGAAGCTTTCTTT.

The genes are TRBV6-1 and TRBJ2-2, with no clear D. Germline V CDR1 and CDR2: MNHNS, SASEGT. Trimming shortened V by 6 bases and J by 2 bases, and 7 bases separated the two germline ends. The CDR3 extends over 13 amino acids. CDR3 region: CASRATNTGELFF. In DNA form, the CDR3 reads TGTGCCAGCAGGGCTACTAACACCGGGGAGCTGTTTTTT.

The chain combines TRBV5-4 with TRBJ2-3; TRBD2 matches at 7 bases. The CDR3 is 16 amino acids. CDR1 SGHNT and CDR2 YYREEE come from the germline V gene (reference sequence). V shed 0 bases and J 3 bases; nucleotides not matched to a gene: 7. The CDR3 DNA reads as TGTGCCAGCAGCTTGGTGGGTCTAGCGGTGACAGATACGCAGTATTTT. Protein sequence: CASSLVGLAVTDTQYF.

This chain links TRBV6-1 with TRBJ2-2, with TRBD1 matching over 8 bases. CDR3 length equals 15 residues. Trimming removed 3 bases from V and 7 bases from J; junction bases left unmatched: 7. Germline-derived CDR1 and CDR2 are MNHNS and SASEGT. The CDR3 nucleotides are TGTGCCAGCAGTGACCCAGGGGGCGTGGACGGGGAGCTGTTTTTT. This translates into CASSDPGGVDGELFF.

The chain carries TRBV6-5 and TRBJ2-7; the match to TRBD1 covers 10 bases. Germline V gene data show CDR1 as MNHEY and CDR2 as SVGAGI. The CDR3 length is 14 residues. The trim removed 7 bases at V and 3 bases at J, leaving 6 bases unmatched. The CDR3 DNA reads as TGTGCCAGCACCAAAGGACAGGGGGTCTACGAGCAGTACTTC. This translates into CASTKGQGVYEQYF.

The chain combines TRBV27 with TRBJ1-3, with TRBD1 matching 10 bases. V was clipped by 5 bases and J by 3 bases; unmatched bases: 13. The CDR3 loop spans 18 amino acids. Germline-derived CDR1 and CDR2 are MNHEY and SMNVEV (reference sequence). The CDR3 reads CASSARQGALILGNTIYF. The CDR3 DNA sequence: TGTGCCAGCAGTGCCCGACAGGGGGCGCTCATACTTGGAAACACCATATATTTT.

CDR3 loop: CASRRVAYNSPLHF. The DNA of the CDR3 is TGTGCCAGCAGACGGGTCGCTTATAATTCACCCCTCCACTTT. This rearrangement joins TRBV6-5 to TRBJ1-6, with D unclear. The germline V gene has CDR1 MNHEY and CDR2 SVGAGI. The V end was cut by 6 bases, the J end by 4 bases, with 10 bases between. The CDR3 is 14 amino acids.

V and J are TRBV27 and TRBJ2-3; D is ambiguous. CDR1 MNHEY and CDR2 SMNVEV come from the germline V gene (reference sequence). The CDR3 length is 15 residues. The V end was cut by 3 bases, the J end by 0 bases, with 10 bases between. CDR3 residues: CASSFDGTSTDTQYF. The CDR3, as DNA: TGTGCCAGCAGTTTTGACGGTACTAGCACAGATACGCAGTATTTT.

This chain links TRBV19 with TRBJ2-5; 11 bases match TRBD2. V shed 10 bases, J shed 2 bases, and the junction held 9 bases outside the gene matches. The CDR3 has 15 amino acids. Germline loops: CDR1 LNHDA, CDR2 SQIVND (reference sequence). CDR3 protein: CATTTSGGHQETQYF. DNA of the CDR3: TGTGCCACTACCACTAGCGGGGGCCATCAAGAGACCCAGTACTTC.

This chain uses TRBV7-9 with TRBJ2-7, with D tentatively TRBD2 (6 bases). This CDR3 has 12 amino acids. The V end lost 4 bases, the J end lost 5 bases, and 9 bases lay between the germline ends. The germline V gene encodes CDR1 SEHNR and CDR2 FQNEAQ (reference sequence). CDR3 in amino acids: CASSSTRDEQYF. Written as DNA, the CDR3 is TGTGCCAGCAGCTCGACTAGGGACGAGCAGTACTTC.

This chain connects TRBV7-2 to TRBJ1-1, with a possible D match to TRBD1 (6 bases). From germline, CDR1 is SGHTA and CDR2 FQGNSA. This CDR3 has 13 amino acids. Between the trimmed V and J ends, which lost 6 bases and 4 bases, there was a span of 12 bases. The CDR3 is CASSSTGRTEAFF. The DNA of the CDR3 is TGTGCCAGCAGTTCAACAGGGCGCACTGAAGCTTTCTTT. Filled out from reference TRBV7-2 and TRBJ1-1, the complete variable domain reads GAGVSQSPSNKVTEKGKDVELRCDPISGHTALYWYRQSLGQGLEFLIYFQGNSAPDKSGLPSDRFSAERTGGSVSTLTIQRTQQEDSAVYLCASSSTGRTEAFFGQGTRLTVV.